This is a list of T cell receptor beta chains from one sample in a study of breast tumors, draining lymph nodes, adjacent tissues. TCRdb used MiXCR to reprocess the multiplex PCR reads, holding one entry per CDR3 protein. The sample carries 170,000 or so distinct CDR3 sequences, approximately 33% recorded once. Material for sequencing was axillary lymph node tissue. The receptors here all came from a female donor with breast cancer. Some clones in this sample may be carry-over from other donors' samples. Each CDR3 is given with its conserved first and last residue. D genes are given only for firm matches. Only part of the rows carry a size: once, few, many, or a class if the clone is expanded.

D: .
size: many
V: TRBV12-5
J: TRBJ2-7
CDR3: CASGLYVGANSYEQYF
DNA: TGTGCTAGTGGTTTGTACGTAGGGGCGAACTCCTACGAGCAGTACTTC

D: .
size: many
V: TRBV7-8
J: TRBJ1-3
CDR3: CASSRTGTSGNTIYF
DNA: TGTGCCAGCAGCCGAACAGGGACCTCTGGAAACACCATATATTTT

D: TRBD1
size: .
V: TRBV5-8
J: TRBJ2-7
CDR3: CASSSGQLVAEQYF
DNA: TGTGCCAGCAGCTCGGGACAGTTGGTCGCGGAGCAGTACTTC

D: .
size: .
V: TRBV11-2
J: TRBJ1-4
CDR3: CASSLTGGREANEKLFF
DNA: TGTGCCAGCAGCTTGACGGGAGGTAGGGAGGCTAATGAAAAACTGTTTTTT

D: TRBD1
size: many
V: TRBV20-1
J: TRBJ2-5
CDR3: CSARPRDRWSQETQYF
DNA: TGCAGTGCTAGGCCCCGGGACAGATGGTCTCAAGAGACCCAGTACTTC

D: TRBD1
size: .
V: TRBV20-1
J: TRBJ2-6
CDR3: CSAQTGVSSGANVLTF
DNA: TGCAGTGCTCAGACAGGGGTCTCCTCTGGGGCCAACGTCCTGACTTTC

D: TRBD2
size: few
V: TRBV6-2/TRBV6-3
J: TRBJ2-7
CDR3: CASSPVLAGGVNEQYF
DNA: TGTGCCAGCAGCCCAGTGCTAGCGGGGGGCGTGAACGAGCAGTACTTC

D: .
size: .
V: TRBV9
J: TRBJ2-2
CDR3: CASSAQGCANTGELFF
DNA: TGTGCCAGCAGCGCGCAGGGCTGTGCGAACACCGGGGAGCTGTTTTTT

D: TRBD2
size: .
V: TRBV27
J: TRBJ2-1
CDR3: CASSLGGLAGYNEQFF
DNA: TGTGCCAGCAGTTTAGGAGGACTAGCGGGTTACAATGAGCAGTTCTTC

D: .
size: .
V: TRBV6-1
J: TRBJ2-5
CDR3: CANSAIPLTRTADQETQYF
DNA: TGTGCCAACAGTGCCATCCCGCTGACCCGGACAGCGGATCAAGAGACCCAGTACTTC

D: TRBD2
size: many
V: TRBV7-8
J: TRBJ2-2
CDR3: CASSLPDAGGVAGELFF
DNA: TGTGCCAGCAGCTTACCCGACGCGGGGGGCGTAGCCGGGGAGCTGTTTTTT

D: TRBD1
size: many
V: TRBV20-1
J: TRBJ2-7
CDR3: CSASGTVRSYEQYF
DNA: TGCAGTGCTAGTGGGACAGTACGGTCCTACGAGCAGTACTTC

D: TRBD2
size: .
V: TRBV20-1
J: TRBJ2-1
CDR3: CSARELAGYNEQFF
DNA: TGCAGTGCCAGAGAACTAGCGGGGTACAATGAGCAGTTCTTC

D: .
size: .
V: TRBV28
J: TRBJ1-2
CDR3: CASSWGVGGNGYTF
DNA: TGTGCCAGCAGTTGGGGCGTTGGGGGGAATGGCTACACCTTC

D: TRBD1
size: .
V: TRBV25-1
J: TRBJ2-7
CDR3: CASSAWTGRGYEQYF
DNA: TGTGCCAGCAGTGCTTGGACAGGGCGAGGCTACGAGCAGTACTTC

D: .
size: .
V: TRBV7-9
J: TRBJ2-2
CDR3: CASSLGVQGGNTGELFF
DNA: TGTGCCAGCAGCTTAGGAGTCCAGGGAGGAAACACCGGGGAGCTGTTTTTT

D: .
size: many
V: TRBV5-8
J: TRBJ2-7
CDR3: CASSLRYSYEQYF
DNA: TGTGCCAGCAGCTTACGATACTCCTACGAGCAGTACTTC

D: TRBD1
size: many
V: TRBV25-1
J: TRBJ2-5
CDR3: CASSGTGVQETQYF
DNA: TGTGCCAGCAGCGGGACAGGGGTCCAAGAGACCCAGTACTTC

D: .
size: many
V: TRBV5-8
J: TRBJ1-2
CDR3: CASSLGGAFSLDYGYTF
DNA: TGTGCCAGCAGCTTGGGGGGGGCCTTCTCCCTGGACTATGGCTACACCTTC

D: .
size: many
V: TRBV20-1
J: TRBJ2-6
CDR3: CSARDRATSSGANVLTF
DNA: TGCAGTGCTAGAGACAGGGCCACCAGCTCTGGGGCCAACGTCCTGACTTTC

D: TRBD2
size: .
V: TRBV3-1
J: TRBJ2-2
CDR3: CASSPRLAGAAGELFF
DNA: TGTGCCAGCAGCCCTCGACTAGCGGGAGCCGCCGGGGAGCTGTTTTTT

D: .
size: many
V: TRBV20-1
J: TRBJ2-1
CDR3: CSASDERDEQFF
DNA: TGCAGTGCCTCGGACGAAAGGGATGAGCAGTTCTTC

D: .
size: many
V: TRBV10-3
J: TRBJ2-2
CDR3: CAIRGAGVDTGELFF
DNA: TGTGCCATCAGAGGGGCGGGTGTAGACACCGGGGAGCTGTTTTTT

D: .
size: .
V: TRBV9
J: TRBJ1-4
CDR3: CASSLEKTNEKLFF
DNA: TGTGCCAGCAGCCTTGAGAAGACTAATGAAAAACTGTTTTTT

D: .
size: many
V: TRBV27
J: TRBJ2-5
CDR3: CASRGVQETQYF
DNA: TGTGCCAGCCGCGGGGTGCAAGAGACCCAGTACTTC

D: .
size: many
V: TRBV7-2
J: TRBJ2-3
CDR3: CASSSRRVDSTDTQYF
DNA: TGTGCCAGCAGCTCCCGGCGGGTTGATAGCACAGATACGCAGTATTTT

D: .
size: many
V: TRBV6-5
J: TRBJ1-4
CDR3: CASSRQPNEKLFF
DNA: TGTGCCAGCTCCCGACAGCCTAATGAAAAACTGTTTTTT

D: TRBD1
size: many
V: TRBV19
J: TRBJ1-2
CDR3: CASSMSHRGSYGYTF
DNA: TGTGCCAGTAGTATGTCCCACAGGGGCAGCTATGGCTACACCTTC

D: TRBD2
size: many
V: TRBV6-5
J: TRBJ2-2
CDR3: CASSWTSGSTGELFF
DNA: TGTGCCAGCAGTTGGACTAGCGGGAGCACCGGGGAGCTGTTTTTT

D: .
size: many
V: TRBV18
J: TRBJ2-6
CDR3: CASSQGAGANVLTF
DNA: TGTGCCAGCTCACAGGGGGCTGGGGCCAACGTCCTGACTTTC